This T cell receptor (beta chain) emerged from a study of cytomegalovirus exposure and HLA in healthy donors. The study, taken as a whole, reports: An analysis was carried out at a later point. It showed that HLA-associated TCR beta chains were more clonally expanded than equally common non-associated chains.

Turning to this clone: Its antigen is still unknown.

There are 12 residues in the CDR3. V gave up 0 bases and J gave up 7 bases, with 9 bases separating them. Germline values: CDR1 GTSNPN, CDR2 SVGIG (reference sequence). Amplification used 60 Vbeta primers and 13 Jbeta primers. Some clones are missing from TCRdb's copy, which holds only in-frame ones; the method was immunoSEQ multiplex PCR. Of over 85,000 clones listed, 65% to 85% are singletons. The chain is built from TRBV30 and TRBJ1-1; D is undetermined. Sequencing used PBMCs. This TCR came from a man between 40 and 49 years old in good health and CMV-seronegative. CDR3 DNA sequence: TGTGCCTGGAGTGTACGGGGTGGTGAAGCTTTCTTT. Protein sequence: CAWSVRGGEAFF.